This is a list of T cell receptor beta chains from one sample in a study of a mutant IDH1 vaccine in newly diagnosed glioma. Their specific antigens are unknown. Here immunoSEQ multiplex PCR was the method, and the copy in TCRdb shows in-frame clones only, minus some. The sample lists around 50,000 clones, roughly 80% occurring once. Here the sequenced sample was PBMCs, taken from a glioma patient whose treatment included an IDH1 peptide vaccine. The source of these receptors is a woman in her twenties or thirties with glioma. Some clones in this sample may be carry-over from other donors' samples. Each CDR3 is given with its conserved first and last residue. Each record gives: V gene, D gene, J gene, clone size, CDR3 DNA, CDR3 protein. D genes are given only for firm matches. Expanded clones are given a class, and other clones once, few, many or no size at all.

TRBV19	TRBD1	TRBJ1-1	NA	TGTGCCAGTAGTATAAGTATTTGGACAGGGAACACTGAAGCTTTCTTT	CASSISIWTGNTEAFF
TRBV5-6	NA	TRBJ1-1	NA	TGTGCCAGCAGCTTGGGCCTGAAGGACACTGAAGCTTTCTTT	CASSLGLKDTEAFF
TRBV6-1	NA	TRBJ2-6	NA	TGTGCCACCACGGGGCAGCCTGGGGGGGCCAACGTCCTGACTTTC	CATTGQPGGANVLTF
TRBV19	NA	TRBJ2-6	NA	TGTGCCAGTACTCTCTCTGGGGCCAACGTCCTGACTTTC	CASTLSGANVLTF
TRBV6-1	NA	TRBJ1-2	NA	TGTGCCAGCAGTACAAGGCAGGGTTTGGATGGCTACACCTTC	CASSTRQGLDGYTF
TRBV25-1	NA	TRBJ1-5	NA	TGTGCCAGCAGTGAATTAGAGGCCGACAATCAGCCCCAGCATTTT	CASSELEADNQPQHF
TRBV2	NA	TRBJ2-7	once	TGTGCCAGCAGGGGGGACGCAAGGCAGTACTTC	CASRGDARQYF
TRBV29-1	TRBD2	TRBJ2-5	NA	TGCAGCGTTGAGGGGAGGGGCTACCAAGAGACCCAGTACTTC	CSVEGRGYQETQYF
TRBV27	TRBD1	TRBJ2-5	NA	TGTGCCAGCAGCCCAGGGGGCGCGGAGACCCAGTACTTC	CASSPGGAETQYF
TRBV10-3	TRBD2	TRBJ2-7	NA	TGTGCCATCAACTTGGGACTAGCGGGAGAAGGCGAGCAGTACTTC	CAINLGLAGEGEQYF
TRBV19	NA	TRBJ2-2	NA	TGTGCCAGTAGTAAGCAGGGGCTTCGCACCGGGGAGCTGTTTTTT	CASSKQGLRTGELFF
TRBV7-9	NA	TRBJ2-5	NA	TGTGCCAGCAGCTTAGAGGAGGGGTGGGAGACCCAGTACTTC	CASSLEEGWETQYF
TRBV5-1	NA	TRBJ1-4	NA	TGCGCCAGCAGCCAAGAAGTAAATGAAAAACTGTTTTTT	CASSQEVNEKLFF
TRBV6-5	TRBD2	TRBJ2-3	NA	TGTGCCAGCAGTTACTCGGGGGGGGAGGGAGATACGCAGTATTTT	CASSYSGGEGDTQYF
TRBV23-1	TRBD1	TRBJ1-1	NA	TGCGCCAGCAGTCAAAACAGGGGGCGGGAGAACACTGAAGCTTTCTTT	CASSQNRGRENTEAFF
TRBV30	TRBD2	TRBJ2-2	NA	TGTGCCTATCCAAGGACTAGCGGGGCGGGGGAGCTGTTTTTT	CAYPRTSGAGELFF
TRBV27	NA	TRBJ2-2	NA	TGTGCCAGCAGTTATCGGGAAGGGGCCGGGGAGCTGTTTTTT	CASSYREGAGELFF
TRBV12-5	TRBD1	TRBJ2-1	once	TGTGCTAGTGGTTTGGGTACAGGGGCGTACAATGAGCAGTTCTTC	CASGLGTGAYNEQFF
TRBV2	TRBD1	TRBJ2-7	few	TGTGCCAGCAGTGAACGGACAGGGGGGCCGAGCCAGTTC	CASSERTGGPSQF
TRBV10-3	TRBD1	TRBJ2-2	NA	TGTGCCAGCCAAGGGGGCGCGGGCACCGGGGAGCTGTTTTTT	CASQGGAGTGELFF
TRBV30	TRBD2	TRBJ2-5	NA	TGTGCCTGGAGGACTAGCGGGACCCAAGAGACCCAGTACTTC	CAWRTSGTQETQYF
TRBV19	TRBD2	TRBJ2-7	NA	TGTGCCAGTAGCCAAGGACTAGCGGGAGGGGGCTTCTACGAGCAGTACTTC	CASSQGLAGGGFYEQYF
TRBV18	NA	TRBJ2-1	NA	TGTGCCAGCTCCCCCGGGACAGAGCAGTTCTTC	CASSPGTEQFF
TRBV7-7	TRBD2	TRBJ2-1	NA	TGTGCTAGCAGCTCAGCGGGAGGGCCGGGTGAGCAGTTCTTC	CASSSAGGPGEQFF
TRBV29-1	TRBD2	TRBJ2-1	once	TGCAGCGTTGAAGACATCCTTAGCGGGAGGCACCACAATGAGCAGTTCTTC	CSVEDILSGRHHNEQFF
TRBV20-1	NA	TRBJ2-7	NA	TGCAGTGCTAGAGACTTGTACGAGCAGTACTTC	CSARDLYEQYF
TRBV10-3	NA	TRBJ1-1	NA	TGTGCCATCAGTGAGATCGCCGGAAACACTGAAGCTTTCTTT	CAISEIAGNTEAFF
TRBV10-3	NA	TRBJ2-1	NA	TGTGCCATCAGAGGAATCGACTGGGGCAATGAGCAGTTCTTC	CAIRGIDWGNEQFF
TRBV30	NA	TRBJ1-2	NA	TGTGCCTGGAGTGTAAAAGCTTCACGGGACTATGGCTACACCTTC	CAWSVKASRDYGYTF
TRBV18	NA	TRBJ1-1	NA	TGTGCCAGCTCACTAGGGGCGAACACTGAAGCTTTCTTT	CASSLGANTEAFF
TRBV4-1	TRBD2	TRBJ2-1	NA	TGCGCCAGCAGCCAAGAGCCCGGGAGGACGAATGAGCAGTTCTTC	CASSQEPGRTNEQFF